This is a list of T cell receptor beta chains from one sample in a study of cytomegalovirus exposure and HLA in healthy donors. Sequencing was performed with immunoSEQ multiplex PCR; in TCRdb, only in-frame clones are kept and a portion is missing. The sample consists of 150,000 or so clones, about four fifths of them appearing once. Sequenced: PBMCs. The receptors stem from a male donor in good health and CMV-seropositive. Each CDR3 is given with its conserved first and last residue. Fields, in order: V gene, J gene, D gene, clone size, CDR3 DNA, CDR3 protein. A D gene is named only where the DNA matches it firmly. Part of the rows lack a size; the others show once, few, many or a class for expanded clones.

TRBV15,TRBJ1-2,.,.,TGTGCCACCAGCAGTGGGGGCGGGCAGGGAAACTATGGCTACACCTTC,CATSSGGGQGNYGYTF
TRBV19,TRBJ1-3,.,.,TGTGCCAGTAGTTCCGGAGCGGGAAACACCATATATTTT,CASSSGAGNTIYF
TRBV7-2,TRBJ2-7,TRBD2,.,TGTGCCAGCAGCCCGTCTGAGCGGGGGGTCGGCGAGCAGTACTTC,CASSPSERGVGEQYF
TRBV30,TRBJ2-3,TRBD2,.,TGTGCCTCCTACCCACTAGCGGGAGGAACAGATACGCAGTATTTT,CASYPLAGGTDTQYF
TRBV14,TRBJ2-1,TRBD2,.,TGTGCCAGCAGCCCGAACTTGGGGACTAGCGGGGACCCCTTGGAGCAGTTCTTC,CASSPNLGTSGDPLEQFF
TRBV5-1,TRBJ1-4,.,.,TGCGCCAGCAGCTTGGAAACAGGGACTAATGAAAAACTGTTTTTT,CASSLETGTNEKLFF
TRBV7-6,TRBJ2-5,.,.,TGTGCCAGCAGCTTAGGTCAGCAAGAGACCCAGTACTTC,CASSLGQQETQYF
TRBV30,TRBJ1-3,.,.,TGTGCCTGGAGTGTTGAGGCGAACACCATATATTTT,CAWSVEANTIYF
TRBV18,TRBJ2-3,TRBD2,.,TGTGCCAGCTCACCGCTCGCGGGAGGGCCGGCAGATACGCAGTATTTT,CASSPLAGGPADTQYF
TRBV30,TRBJ1-2,.,.,TGTGCCTGGAGTCGCTATACAGGGTCCGATTACTATGGCTACACCTTC,CAWSRYTGSDYYGYTF
TRBV7-6,TRBJ1-5,.,.,TGTGCCAGCAGCTTAACCCGGGACACTAATCAGCCCCAGCATTTT,CASSLTRDTNQPQHF
TRBV30,TRBJ1-1,TRBD1,.,TGTGCCTGGAGGAGACAGGGGACAGGGTCTTTCTTT,CAWRRQGTGSFF
TRBV5-4,TRBJ2-5,TRBD2,.,TGTGCCAGCAGCTCGAGGACTAGCGGGGGGGGAGACCAAGAGACCCAGTACTTC,CASSSRTSGGGDQETQYF
TRBV19,TRBJ1-1,.,.,TGTGCCAGTGAGTCCCGGCTTAAGGCAGGGGCCCGCCCGACTTTCTTT,CASESRLKAGARPTFF
TRBV2,TRBJ2-7,TRBD2,.,TGTGCCAGCGTTCGGGGGGTCTCCTACGAGCAGTACTTC,CASVRGVSYEQYF
TRBV19,TRBJ2-7,TRBD2,.,TGTGCCAGCGACCCGGGGACTAGCGGACTACCATTCTCCTACGAGCAGTACTTC,CASDPGTSGLPFSYEQYF
TRBV5-1,TRBJ2-2,TRBD1,.,TGCGCCAGCAGGATTGGGACAGGGGCCACCGGGGAGCTGTTTTTT,CASRIGTGATGELFF
TRBV2,TRBJ1-2,TRBD1,.,TGTGCCAGCAGTGGCCGGGACAGCTTTCGTTACACCTTC,CASSGRDSFRYTF
TRBV28,TRBJ1-1,TRBD1,.,TGTGCCAGCAGTTTATCCGACAGGGCCTGGAACACTGAAGCTTTCTTT,CASSLSDRAWNTEAFF
TRBV19,TRBJ1-1,TRBD1,.,TGTGCCAGTAGTAGACAGGGGAGCACTGAAGCTTTCTTT,CASSRQGSTEAFF
TRBV28,TRBJ2-1,.,.,TGTGCCAGCAGTAAACTGGGTGTGGGGGGGCGCGCTAATGAGCAGTTCTTC,CASSKLGVGGRANEQFF
TRBV9,TRBJ1-5,TRBD1,.,TGTGCCAGCAGCACACAGGGGGGAAGTCAGCCCCAGCATTTT,CASSTQGGSQPQHF
TRBV28,TRBJ1-2,.,.,TGTGCCAGCAGTTACGTCCCCGCTCCGGCTAACTATGGCTACACCTTC,CASSYVPAPANYGYTF
TRBV7-9,TRBJ2-7,.,.,TGTGCCAGCAGCTTAGCGCAAGAGAGAGAGCAGTACTTC,CASSLAQEREQYF
TRBV28,TRBJ2-3,.,.,TGTGCCAGCAGTTCGGCAGGGTCACCAAACACAGATACGCAGTATTTT,CASSSAGSPNTDTQYF
TRBV5-1,TRBJ1-3,.,.,TGCGCCAGCAGCTTGGGTAGTAATGGAAACACCATATATTTT,CASSLGSNGNTIYF
TRBV7-9,TRBJ1-2,.,.,TGTGCCAGCAGCCCCCCGTTGGGGGCAGGCGGCTACACCTTC,CASSPPLGAGGYTF
TRBV28,TRBJ2-3,TRBD2,.,TGTGCCAGCAGAACTAGCGGGAGGAATACAGATACGCAGTATTTT,CASRTSGRNTDTQYF
TRBV5-8,TRBJ1-5,.,once,TGTGCCAGCAGCCTGATGGCAGTATCAGGTTTGAGCAATCAGCCCCAGCATTTT,CASSLMAVSGLSNQPQHF
TRBV5-5,TRBJ1-1,.,few,TGTGCCAGCAGCTTGGGTGGACAGCTCAACACTGAAGCTTTCTTT,CASSLGGQLNTEAFF
TRBV5-4,TRBJ1-5,TRBD1,.,TGTGCCAGCAGCTCAGGAGGGTCAGGGGGTGGCAATCAGCCCCAGCATTTT,CASSSGGSGGGNQPQHF
TRBV7-2,TRBJ2-3,TRBD2,.,TGTGCCAGCAGCCCGAGACTAGCGGGGGCTTTTACGCAGTATTTT,CASSPRLAGAFTQYF
TRBV9,TRBJ2-1,TRBD2,.,TGTGCCAGCAGCGTAGAGGAGAGAGGACTAGCGGGGGGGAATGAGCAGTTCTTC,CASSVEERGLAGGNEQFF
TRBV5-4,TRBJ2-7,TRBD1,.,TGTGCCAGCAGCTTGGCGGGACAGGGAGGTCTCGAGCAGTACTTC,CASSLAGQGGLEQYF
TRBV2,TRBJ1-5,TRBD1,few,TGTGCCAGCAGTGAAATGGGACAGGGCAATCAGCCCCAGCATTTT,CASSEMGQGNQPQHF
TRBV18,TRBJ1-2,.,.,TGTGCCAGCTCACCACCTCAGGGGTCTGGCTACACCTTC,CASSPPQGSGYTF
TRBV4-3,TRBJ2-2,.,.,TGCGCCAGCAGCTACATTCCGAACACCGGGGAGCTGTTTTTT,CASSYIPNTGELFF
TRBV4-3,TRBJ1-5,.,.,TGCGCCAGCAGCCAAGACACAGGGTTGCGGCAGCCCCAGCATTTT,CASSQDTGLRQPQHF
TRBV27,TRBJ2-2,.,once,TGTGCCAGCAGTATGAACTACGACACCGGGGAGCTGTTTTTT,CASSMNYDTGELFF
TRBV4-3,TRBJ2-2,.,.,TGCGCCAGCAGCCAAGATCGTGGGAGCTCGGGCGGGGAGCTGTTTTTT,CASSQDRGSSGGELFF
TRBV28,TRBJ2-3,.,.,TGTGCCAGCAGTACAGGGTCCACAGATACGCAGTATTTT,CASSTGSTDTQYF
TRBV28,TRBJ2-3,.,.,TGTGCCAGCAGTTTTTCAGGGCATAGCACAGATACGCAGTATTTT,CASSFSGHSTDTQYF
TRBV7-6,TRBJ1-6,TRBD1,.,TGTGCCAGCAGCTTAGGACAGGGGGGGAGTTCACCCCTCCACTTT,CASSLGQGGSSPLHF
TRBV5-8,TRBJ2-3,.,.,TGTGCCAGCAGCTTGGGACAGATAAACACAGATACGCAGTATTTT,CASSLGQINTDTQYF
TRBV5-4,TRBJ1-4,TRBD1,.,TGTGCCAGCAGCTTGAAGGGGGCAGAAGGAGAAAAACTGTTTTTT,CASSLKGAEGEKLFF
TRBV30,TRBJ2-5,.,.,TGTGCCTGGTCCAGGGCGGAGACCCAGTACTTC,CAWSRAETQYF
TRBV6-1,TRBJ1-1,.,.,TGTGCCAGCGGGGGGGGCGGGAGAACTGAAGCTTTCTTT,CASGGGGRTEAFF
TRBV6-1,TRBJ2-5,TRBD2,few,TGTGCCAGCACCCGACTAGCGGGTGGCCAAGAGACCCAGTACTTC,CASTRLAGGQETQYF
TRBV7-9,TRBJ2-7,TRBD2,.,TGTGCCAGCAGCTTATTGCCGGCCCTAGCGGGAGGCGAGCAGTACTTC,CASSLLPALAGGEQYF
TRBV9,TRBJ2-1,TRBD2,.,TGTGCCAGCAGCGTAGGGAATAGCGGGGGCGATGAGCAGTTCTTC,CASSVGNSGGDEQFF
TRBV29-1,TRBJ2-1,TRBD1,.,TGCAGCGGGGACAGGGGTTACAATGAGCAGTTCTTC,CSGDRGYNEQFF
TRBV11-3,TRBJ2-7,.,.,TGTGCCAGCAGCTTAATGGCTGACAGCGAGCAGTACTTC,CASSLMADSEQYF
TRBV6-5,TRBJ2-1,TRBD2,.,TGTGCCAGCAGGGAGACTAGCGGGGGGGCTTATGAGCAGTTCTTC,CASRETSGGAYEQFF
TRBV5-6,TRBJ1-4,.,.,TGTGCCAGCAGCTTGACAGGGCTTGGTGAAAAACTGTTTTTT,CASSLTGLGEKLFF
TRBV6-1,TRBJ2-7,.,many,TGTGCCAGCACCACGACCGGGGAGCAGTACTTC,CASTTTGEQYF
TRBV19,TRBJ1-5,.,.,TGTGCCAGTACCCGGGACATAGGTATCAGCAATCAGCCCCAGCATTTT,CASTRDIGISNQPQHF
TRBV5-1,TRBJ1-1,TRBD1,.,TGCGCCAGCAGCGTCTCGGGACAGTACACTGAAGCTTTCTTT,CASSVSGQYTEAFF
TRBV7-2,TRBJ1-5,.,once,TGTGCCAGCAGCTTATACCCTTCGCGGCCCCAGCATTTT,CASSLYPSRPQHF